This T cell receptor beta chain was sequenced for a study of low-dose radiotherapy and immunotherapy resistance in tumors (dated by TCRdb to 2021 to 2024). Background on the whole study: Cohort 1 received 0.5 Gy per fraction every 2 weeks, with a prescribed total PTV dose of 6.5 Gy. Cohort 2 received 1 Gy per fraction every two weeks, with a total of 13 Gy over 26 weeks. Nivolumab and ipilimumab were both given intravenously, with nivolumab at a 240 mg flat dose every two weeks and ipilimumab at 1 mg/kg every six weeks. Cyclophosphamide 200 mg/m2 was given intravenously every two weeks, one day before each radiation and immunotherapy administration. Starting on cycle 1 day 1, patients took 300 mg of aspirin by mouth once a day for four cycles. The trial did not randomize participants into treatment groups. The translational analysis covered eight patients: three from the first dose cohort and the first five from the second dose cohort.

The CDR3 contains 12 residues, cysteine and phenylalanine counted. The sequence is cut down to CDR3 DNA, 36 bases in frame from base 1. Sequences SQVTM (CDR1) and ANQGSEA (CDR2) are obtained from the germline V gene. V loses 6 bases of germline sequence and J loses 3 bases, and the interval between the two ends is 12 bases. The table lists this clonotype with many counts. Its antigen is currently not known. The input lacks base qualities; no much larger clone sits a single base away. Interpreted using the paper, the time point label stands for: before trial treatment. The donors took part in RACIN, a single-arm, phase I, dose-escalation trial that combined nivolumab, ipilimumab, aspirin, low-dose cyclophosphamide and low-dose radiotherapy. Patients with advanced, TIL-negative solid tumors were considered eligible. Superscript III and a set of TRAV- and TRBV-specific primers were used to synthesize first-strand cDNA, so that both TCRalpha and TCRbeta chains were covered. TCRs were amplified for 20 PCR cycles with Phusion, using a constant-region primer paired with the adapter attached to the V primers. Isolated mRNA was amplified with the MessageAmp II aRNA Amplification Kit, using a roughly 17-hour in vitro transcription at 37°C. The Dynabeads mRNA DIRECT Purification Kit was used to isolate the mRNA for TCR sequencing. Indexed Illumina adapters were added in a second Phusion PCR of 25 cycles, after which AMPure XP beads were used to purify the products. Deep sequencing of TCRalpha and TCRbeta libraries was performed on an Illumina MiniSeq instrument. The original pipeline was this. Custom Perl scripts pooled TCR sequences encoding the same protein, removed out-of-frame sequences and computed each clonotype's abundance. The analysis excluded TCR sequences that were supported by just one read. Among the metrics used to describe the repertoires were Shannon entropy, Gini index, clonality, richness, and the frequency of TCRs shared between repertoires. Clones were called with MiXCR by TCRdb after fastp trimmed the public reads at Q25, and only in-frame beta chains were retained. Records with the same CDR3 protein are collapsed into one entry carrying the most frequent genes and DNA. None of the V and J calls come from the authors' own analysis; TCRdb made them. Within this sample are 75,000 to 95,000 distinct CDR3 sequences, with 9% to 9.5% of them counted one time only. Under 1.1% of the sample goes to the ten largest clones.

Source: PBMCs, taken before treatment. The receptor was isolated from a male donor with prostate cancer. The receptor chain draws on TRBV29-1 and TRBJ2-7; the D gene remains uncertain. The encoded CDR3 is CSVALGIYEQYF. The DNA reads TGCAGCGTGGCCCTTGGGATCTACGAGCAGTACTTC.